These 7 T cell receptor beta chains originate from one sample sequenced in a study of blood T cell repertoires in COVID-19. Here immunoSEQ multiplex PCR was the method, and the copy in TCRdb shows in-frame clones only, minus some. The table includes about 260,000 clones, roughly nine tenths detected once. The sequencing sample was made of PBMCs or T cells enriched from blood (not recorded which). These receptors came from a woman in her forties or fifties who had recovered from COVID-19.

CDR3 in amino acids: CASSRRGSNTGELFF. The CDR3 DNA reads TGTGCCAGCAGCCGCAGGGGGTCGAACACCGGGGAGCTGTTTTTT. This chain uses TRBV5-8 with TRBJ2-2; TRBD1 matches at 7 bases. Germline V gene sequence: CDR1 SGHTS, CDR2 YDEGEE. This CDR3 region has 15 residues. V was clipped by 4 bases and J by 0 bases; unmatched bases: 3.

This clone has more than one count but fewer than ten. The chain has TRBV29-1 and TRBJ2-7, with D possibly matching TRBD2 (7 bases). CDR3 length: 15 amino acids. Trimming removed 4 bases at V and 0 bases at J, with 16 bases between. Germline V gene data show CDR1 as SQVTM and CDR2 as ANQGSEA. Here the CDR3 reads CSVGQGPGGSYEQYF. The CDR3 DNA follows: TGCAGCGTTGGCCAGGGGCCGGGGGGCTCCTACGAGCAGTACTTC.

V is TRBV7-2 and J is TRBJ2-1; weak D call: TRBD1 (6 bases). Between the trimmed V and J ends, which lost 1 base and 7 bases, there was a span of 11 bases. CDR3 length equals 14 residues. In germline, CDR1 is SGHTA, CDR2 FQGNSA. The CDR3 DNA follows: TGTGCCAGCAGCTTAGACTGGACAGCTAATGAGCAGTTCTTC. Translation gives CASSLDWTANEQFF.

The V and J genes are TRBV7-2 and TRBJ2-7; weak D call: TRBD1 (6 bases). Trimming took 2 bases from V and 6 from J, leaving 23 bases between them. This CDR3 has 17 amino acids. Germline values: CDR1 SGHTA, CDR2 FQGNSA. CDR3 bases: TGTGCCAGCAGCTTAAGTTTTGGGGGCGTTGCTTCCCGCGAGCAGTACTTC. The encoded protein is CASSLSFGGVASREQYF.

The chain couples TRBV5-1 to TRBJ1-4; possibly TRBD1 for D (5 bases). The CDR3 contains 13 residues. Germline CDR1 reads SGHRS; CDR2 reads YFSETQ. Trimming shortened V by 2 bases and J by 8 bases, and 10 bases separated the two germline ends. The CDR3 sequence: CASSFRQYEKLFF. In nucleotides, the CDR3 is TGCGCCAGCAGCTTCCGACAGTACGAAAAACTGTTTTTT.

This chain joins TRBV28 and TRBJ1-1; D gene uncertain. Trimming removed 2 bases at V and 6 bases at J, with 7 bases between. Germline V lookup: CDR1 MDHEN, CDR2 SYDVKM. CDR3 length equals 12 residues. The CDR3 nucleotides read TGTGCCAGCAGTTTAGTAGAGGCTGAAGCTTTCTTT. Translation gives CASSLVEAEAFF.

The chain employs TRBV6-5 and TRBJ2-2; a weak D match, TRBD1 (5 bases). Per germline, CDR1 MNHEY and CDR2 SVGAGI. V was shortened by 4 bases and J by 1 base, with 7 bases between the two germline ends. The CDR3 has 14 amino acids. The CDR3 loop is CASSSGQNTGELFF. The DNA for the CDR3 is TGTGCCAGCAGTTCAGGACAGAACACCGGGGAGCTGTTTTTT.